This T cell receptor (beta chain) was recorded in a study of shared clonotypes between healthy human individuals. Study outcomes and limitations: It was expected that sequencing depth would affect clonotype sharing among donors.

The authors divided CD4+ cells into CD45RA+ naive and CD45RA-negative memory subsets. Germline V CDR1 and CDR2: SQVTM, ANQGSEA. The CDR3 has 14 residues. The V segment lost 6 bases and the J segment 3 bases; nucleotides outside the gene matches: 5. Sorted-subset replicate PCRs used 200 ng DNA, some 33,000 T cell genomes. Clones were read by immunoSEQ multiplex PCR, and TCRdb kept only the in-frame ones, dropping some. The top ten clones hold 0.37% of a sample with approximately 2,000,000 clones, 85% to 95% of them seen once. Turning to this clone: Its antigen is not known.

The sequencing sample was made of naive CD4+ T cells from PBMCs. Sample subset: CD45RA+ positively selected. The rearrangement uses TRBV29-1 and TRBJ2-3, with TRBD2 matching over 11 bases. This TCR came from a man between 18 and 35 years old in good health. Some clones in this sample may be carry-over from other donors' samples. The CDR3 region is CSVPTSGTTDTQYF. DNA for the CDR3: TGCAGCGTACCGACTAGCGGGACAACAGATACGCAGTATTTT.